This is a list of T cell receptor beta chains from one sample in a study of blood T cell dynamics during melanoma immunotherapy. Clones were read by immunoSEQ multiplex PCR, and TCRdb kept only the in-frame ones, dropping some. Here the sample spans nearly 25,000 clones, around nine tenths being singletons. This specimen was blood, taken from a patient treated with checkpoint blockade. The receptors derive from a human donor with melanoma. Each CDR3 is given with its conserved first and last residue. The D gene is left open where the match is weak. Some rows have no size entry. The others give once, few or many, or a class for an expanded clone.

>TRBJ2-3|TRBV25-1|.|.
TGTGCCAGCAGTGAACCGGCTAAGGCAGATACGCAGTATTTT
CASSEPAKADTQYF
>TRBJ2-1|TRBV7-9|.|.
TGTGCCAGCAGCCGTCAGGGGATTGGCACCTACAATGAGCAGTTCTTC
CASSRQGIGTYNEQFF
>TRBJ1-1|TRBV11-2|.|medium-sized
TGTGCCAGCAGCTTAGTTCTGACGGCTGAAGCTTTCTTT
CASSLVLTAEAFF
>TRBJ2-1|TRBV4-2|.|.
TGTGCCAGCAGCCAACCTAGGGGTGGTACCGGTGAGCAGTTCTTC
CASSQPRGGTGEQFF
>TRBJ2-7|TRBV28|.|.
TGTGCCAGCAGTTTGGGTCCGGGAGACTACGAGCAGTACTTC
CASSLGPGDYEQYF
>TRBJ2-5|TRBV14|.|.
TGTGCCAGCAGCCTTTTGGGGAAAGAGACCCAGTACTTC
CASSLLGKETQYF
>TRBJ2-6|TRBV7-9|TRBD2|.
TGTGCCAGCAGCTCTACGGGGGGCTCTGGGGCCAACGTCCTGACTTTC
CASSSTGGSGANVLTF
>TRBJ2-7|TRBV23-1|.|.
TGCGCCAGCAGTCAATCGCCGGGATTCTACGAGCAGTATTTC
CASSQSPGFYEQYF
>TRBJ2-4|TRBV4-2|TRBD2|.
TGTGCCAGCACCCCTTTAGCGGGAGAGAACATTCAGTACTTC
CASTPLAGENIQYF
>TRBJ2-2|TRBV2|.|few
TGTGCCAGCAGTGAAGTTGTCAAACCTAACACCGGGGAGCTGTTTTTT
CASSEVVKPNTGELFF
>TRBJ2-7|TRBV28|TRBD2|.
TGTGCCAGCAGTTTATCGGGACTAGTTTACGAGCAGTACTTC
CASSLSGLVYEQYF
>TRBJ1-4|TRBV28|TRBD1|.
TGTGCCAGCACCGCGCGCCAAGGGGGCGATGAAAAACTGTTTTTT
CASTARQGGDEKLFF
>TRBJ2-3|TRBV6-5|TRBD2|.
TGTGCCAGCAGTTACGGGGGAGGGGTGTATACGCAGTATTTT
CASSYGGGVYTQYF
>TRBJ2-3|TRBV27|TRBD2|.
TGTGCCAGCAGTTTACTAGCGGGGGCTTTGGATACGCAGTATTTT
CASSLLAGALDTQYF
>TRBJ2-2|TRBV6-1|.|.
TGTGCCAGCAGTGAAATTACCCCCGGGGAGCTGTTTTTT
CASSEITPGELFF
>TRBJ2-7|TRBV7-6|TRBD1|.
TGTGCCAGCAGCGGGGACAGGGACGAGCAGTACTTC
CASSGDRDEQYF
>TRBJ2-3|TRBV28|TRBD2|.
TGTGCCAGCAGCCCCCTGACTAGCGGGAGAGGGGATACGCAGTATTTT
CASSPLTSGRGDTQYF
>TRBJ1-1|TRBV6-1|.|.
TGTGCCAGCAGACTACAGGGAACTACCGCTGAAGCTTTCTTT
CASRLQGTTAEAFF
>TRBJ2-3|TRBV9|.|.
TGTGCCAGCAGCGTGCGCGGGGATAGCACAGATACGCAGTATTTT
CASSVRGDSTDTQYF
>TRBJ2-5|TRBV18|TRBD1|.
TGTGCCAGCTCACCACCCTGGGACAGGGGTAGAGAGACCCAGTACTTC
CASSPPWDRGRETQYF
>TRBJ2-7|TRBV15|TRBD1|.
TGTGCCACCAGCAGAGATCCCCTGGGACAGGGGGCTCCCTACGAGCAGTACTTC
CATSRDPLGQGAPYEQYF
>TRBJ2-3|TRBV2|TRBD1|.
TGTGCCAGCAGCCCCTCAGGGGGTCGGGATACGCAGTATTTT
CASSPSGGRDTQYF
>TRBJ2-1|TRBV7-9|.|.
TGTGCCAGCAGCTACCTCGGTGAGCAGTTCTTC
CASSYLGEQFF
>TRBJ1-2|TRBV7-9|TRBD1|.
TGTGCCAGCAGCTTTGAGGGACAGCCATACTATGGCTACACCTTC
CASSFEGQPYYGYTF
>TRBJ2-3|TRBV5-1|.|.
TGCGCCAGCAGCTTGGGGGGGAACACAGATACGCAGTATTTT
CASSLGGNTDTQYF
>TRBJ2-7|TRBV14|.|.
TGTGCCAGCAGCCAAGATCCACAGGGCAAGGCCGAGCAGTACTTC
CASSQDPQGKAEQYF
>TRBJ1-2|TRBV25-1|TRBD1|.
TGTGCCAGCAGTGACTACAGGGGCGTGAACTATGGCTACACCTTC
CASSDYRGVNYGYTF
>TRBJ2-3|TRBV13|.|.
TGTGCCAGCAGCCACGGGACTTCCCCCCACGGTAGCGCAGATACGCAGTATTTT
CASSHGTSPHGSADTQYF
>TRBJ2-7|TRBV11-2|.|.
TGTGCCAGCAGCTTAGAACTCTCCTACGAGCAGTACTTC
CASSLELSYEQYF
>TRBJ2-1|TRBV10-2|TRBD2|.
TGCGCCAGCAGTGAGTCCTGGCGGGAGGGCGTCAATGAGCAGTTCTTC
CASSESWREGVNEQFF
>TRBJ1-1|TRBV28|TRBD1|once
TGTGCCAGCAGTTCGCGACAGGGTAGGATGAACACTGAAGCTTTCTTT
CASSSRQGRMNTEAFF
>TRBJ2-7|TRBV7-2|TRBD1|.
TGTGCCAGCAGCTTAGTTGGGACAGCGTCCTACGAGCAGTACTTC
CASSLVGTASYEQYF
>TRBJ1-2|TRBV7-2|.|.
TGTGCCAGCAGCTTAGCTGTAGGCCACTATGGCTACACCTTC
CASSLAVGHYGYTF
>TRBJ2-7|TRBV6-1|TRBD1|.
TGTGCCAGCAGTAGGACAGGGGAACGGTACGAGCAGTACTTC
CASSRTGERYEQYF
>TRBJ2-5|TRBV6-1|.|.
TGTGCCAGCAGTGGGCGGGGCAGCTTAAAAGAGACCCAGTACTTC
CASSGRGSLKETQYF
>TRBJ1-4|TRBV27|.|.
TGTGCCAGCAGGCCCCTGGGAGGGGGGCGGGAAAAACTGTTTTTT
CASRPLGGGREKLFF
>TRBJ2-1|TRBV5-1|TRBD1|.
TGCGCCAGCAGCTCCCCGGGACAGGGGTTTTCTGAGCAGTTCTTC
CASSSPGQGFSEQFF
>TRBJ2-1|TRBV9|.|.
TGTGCCAGCAGCGCCCCCTTACAGGGAATACAGAACAATGAGCAGTTCTTC
CASSAPLQGIQNNEQFF
>TRBJ2-1|TRBV6-4|.|.
TGTGCCAGCAGTGATCGACTAGGCCCACTCCATGAGCAGTTCTTC
CASSDRLGPLHEQFF
>TRBJ2-3|TRBV28|.|.
TGTGCCAGCAGTTTTTCACTAGCAGATACGCAGTATTTT
CASSFSLADTQYF
>TRBJ1-2|TRBV10-3|.|.
TGTGCCTCGGACCGGGGCACGGCTGGCTACACCTTC
CASDRGTAGYTF
>TRBJ2-5|TRBV23-1|TRBD1|.
TGCGCCAGCAGTTCGGGACAGGGGAGAGCTGAGACCCAGTACTTC
CASSSGQGRAETQYF
>TRBJ2-1|TRBV5-1|.|once
TGCGCCAGCTCCGAGCGGTCCTACGCCAATGAGCAGTTCTTC
CASSERSYANEQFF
>TRBJ1-2|TRBV18|TRBD1|.
TGTGCCAGCTCACCACTCCCCCGGACAGGCGGCGATGGCTACACCTTC
CASSPLPRTGGDGYTF
>TRBJ1-2|TRBV19|.|.
TGTGCCTCAAAGTCAGTCGAACGACAAGGCTATGGCTACACCTTC
CASKSVERQGYGYTF
>TRBJ2-2|TRBV7-3|.|.
TGTGCCAGCAGCTTAGTAGGGGGGGAGCTGTTTTTT
CASSLVGGELFF
>TRBJ2-7|TRBV6-6|.|.
TGTGCCAGCGCGGGGACGGGAGGGGGCACCTACGAGCAGTACTTC
CASAGTGGGTYEQYF
>TRBJ2-1|TRBV2|TRBD2|.
TGTGCCAGATTCAAGTTAGCGGGAGCCTACAATGAGCAGTTCTTC
CARFKLAGAYNEQFF
>TRBJ2-5|TRBV2|.|.
TGTGCCAGCAGTGATCGTACCCAGGAGACCCAGTACTTC
CASSDRTQETQYF
>TRBJ1-1|TRBV5-6|.|.
TGTGCCAGCAGCTTGGAGGGGGGCGCTGAAGCTTTCTTT
CASSLEGGAEAFF
>TRBJ2-3|TRBV10-2|.|.
TGCGCCAGCAGTCTAAGGAACGCAGATACGCAGTATTTT
CASSLRNADTQYF
>TRBJ2-5|TRBV7-8|.|.
TGTGCCAGCAGCCCACAGGGTGGGTGGGTAGAGACCCAGTACTTC
CASSPQGGWVETQYF
>TRBJ2-2|TRBV19|TRBD2|once
TGTGCCAGTAGTACACCACGACTAGCGGGAGCCACCGGGGAGCTGTTTTTT
CASSTPRLAGATGELFF
>TRBJ2-4|TRBV5-6|TRBD2|.
TGTGCCAGCAGCTTGGTCACTAGCGAGAAAAACATTCAGTACTTC
CASSLVTSEKNIQYF